This T cell receptor (beta chain) was sequenced for a study of spatial heterogeneity in lung cancer. The CDR3 totals 18 residues. V gave up 5 bases and J gave up 0 bases, with 20 bases separating them. CDR1 and CDR2 (germline): MNHNY, SVGAGI (reference sequence). Every cDNA TCR molecule received its own unique molecular identifier. TCRdb re-called the 5' RACE reads through MiXCR, storing one row per CDR3 protein. Altogether about 3,500 distinct CDR3 sequences are present, 4.5% to 6.5% being singletons, with the ten largest covering approximately 33%. Whole-study findings and limits: Nonsynonymous mutation counts, ubiquitous and regional, were tracked by the respective counts of ubiquitous and regional expanded TCRs. Higher tumor mutation counts went along with higher counts of expanded intratumoral alpha and beta TCRs. In tumor T cells, estimated coverage reached roughly 7% for alpha chains and 13% for beta chains.

Time point specified: sample taken at primary tumor resection. In this sample, this clonotype turned up many times. The antigen remains undetermined. The sequence derives from a female donor with early-stage non-small cell lung cancer. The chain links TRBV6-6 to TRBJ2-4; the D gene is possibly TRBD2 (5 bases). The sample here was lung tumor tissue, taken at surgery. CDR3 loop: CASSARSQRTLAKNIQYF. CDR3 DNA: TGTGCCAGCAGTGCCCGTTCCCAGCGGACTCTAGCCAAAAACATTCAGTACTTC.